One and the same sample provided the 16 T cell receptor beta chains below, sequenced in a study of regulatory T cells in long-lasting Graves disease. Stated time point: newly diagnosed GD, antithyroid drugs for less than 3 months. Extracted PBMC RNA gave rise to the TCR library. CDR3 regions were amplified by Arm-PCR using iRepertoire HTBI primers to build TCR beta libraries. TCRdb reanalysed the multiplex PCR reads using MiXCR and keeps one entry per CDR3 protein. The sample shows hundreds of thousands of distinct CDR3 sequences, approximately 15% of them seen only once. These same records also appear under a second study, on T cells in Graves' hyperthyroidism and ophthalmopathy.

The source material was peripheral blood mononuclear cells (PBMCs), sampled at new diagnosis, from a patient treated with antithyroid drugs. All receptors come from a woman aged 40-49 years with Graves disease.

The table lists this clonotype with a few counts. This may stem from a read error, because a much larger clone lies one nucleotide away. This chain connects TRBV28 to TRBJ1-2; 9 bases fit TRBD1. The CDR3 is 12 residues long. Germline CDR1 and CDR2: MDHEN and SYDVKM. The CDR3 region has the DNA TGTGCCAGCAGCCGGGACAGGGATGGCCACACCTTC. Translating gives CASSRDRDGHTF.

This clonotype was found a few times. The CDR3 sequence is CASSQDNSGHGYTF. The CDR3, as DNA: TGTGCCAGCAGCCAAGATAATTCAGGCCATGGCTACACCTTC. The chain couples TRBV3-1 to TRBJ1-2; no reliable D call. CDR3 length equals 14 residues. Trimming took 0 bases from V and 6 from J, leaving 11 bases between them. The germline V gene has CDR1 LGHDT and CDR2 YNNKEL (reference sequence).

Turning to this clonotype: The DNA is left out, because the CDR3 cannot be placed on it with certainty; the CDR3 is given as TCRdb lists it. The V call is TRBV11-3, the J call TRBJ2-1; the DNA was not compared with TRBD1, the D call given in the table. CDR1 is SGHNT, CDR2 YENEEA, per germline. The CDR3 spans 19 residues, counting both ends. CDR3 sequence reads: CASSIYLCSAGGKNNEQFF.

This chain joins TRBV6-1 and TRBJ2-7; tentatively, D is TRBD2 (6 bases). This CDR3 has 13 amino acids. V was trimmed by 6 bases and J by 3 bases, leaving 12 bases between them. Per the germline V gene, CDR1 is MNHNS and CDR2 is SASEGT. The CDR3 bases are TGTGCCAGCAGCCGTTCTAGCGTCTACGAGCAGTACTTC. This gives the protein CASSRSSVYEQYF.

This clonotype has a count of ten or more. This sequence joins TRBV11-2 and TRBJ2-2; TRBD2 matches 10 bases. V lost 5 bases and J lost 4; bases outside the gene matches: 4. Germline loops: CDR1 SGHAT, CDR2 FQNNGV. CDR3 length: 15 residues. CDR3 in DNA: TGTGCCAGCAGCCTTAGCGGGAGGACCACCGGGGAGCTGTTTTTT. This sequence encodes CASSLSGRTTGELFF.

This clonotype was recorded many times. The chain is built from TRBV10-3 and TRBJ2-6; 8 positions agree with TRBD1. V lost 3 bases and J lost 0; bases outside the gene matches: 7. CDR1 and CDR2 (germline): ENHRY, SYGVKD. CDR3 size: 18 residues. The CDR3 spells CAISDSGDRSSGANVLTF. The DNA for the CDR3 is TGTGCCATCAGTGATTCGGGGGACAGGAGCTCTGGGGCCAACGTCCTGACTTTC.

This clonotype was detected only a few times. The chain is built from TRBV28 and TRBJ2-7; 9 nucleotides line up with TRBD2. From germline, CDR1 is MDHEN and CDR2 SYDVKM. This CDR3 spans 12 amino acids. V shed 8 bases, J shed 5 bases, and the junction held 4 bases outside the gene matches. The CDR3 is CASAPSGNEQYF. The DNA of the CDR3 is TGTGCCAGCGCTCCTAGCGGGAACGAGCAGTACTTC.

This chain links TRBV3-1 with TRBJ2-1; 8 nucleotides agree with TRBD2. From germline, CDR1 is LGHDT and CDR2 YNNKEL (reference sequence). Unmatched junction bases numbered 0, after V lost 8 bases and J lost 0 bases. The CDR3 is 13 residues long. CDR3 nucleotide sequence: TGTGCCAGCGCGGGGGGCTCCTACAATGAGCAGTTCTTC. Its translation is CASAGGSYNEQFF.

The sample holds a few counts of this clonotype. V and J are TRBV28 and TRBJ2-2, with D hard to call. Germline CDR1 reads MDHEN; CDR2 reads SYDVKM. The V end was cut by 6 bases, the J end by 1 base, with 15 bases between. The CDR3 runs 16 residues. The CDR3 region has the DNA TGTGCCAGCAGAATTTTTGGGGATGGGAACACCGGGGAGCTGTTTTTT. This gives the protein CASRIFGDGNTGELFF.

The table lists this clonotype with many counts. As DNA, the CDR3 is TGTGCCAGCAGCACCCGACAGGTTACAGATACGCAGTATTTT. Its protein is CASSTRQVTDTQYF. The chain is built from TRBV7-9 and TRBJ2-3; perhaps TRBD1 as D (6 bases). Trimming pared 5 bases from V and 3 bases from J, leaving 12 bases between. Germline lookup yields CDR1 SEHNR and CDR2 FQNEAQ (reference sequence). The CDR3 consists of 14 residues.

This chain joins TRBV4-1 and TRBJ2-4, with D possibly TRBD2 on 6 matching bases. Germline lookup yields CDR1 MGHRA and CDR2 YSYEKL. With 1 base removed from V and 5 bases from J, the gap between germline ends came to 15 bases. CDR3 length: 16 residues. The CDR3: CASSQGMGWGENIQYF. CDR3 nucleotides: TGCGCCAGCAGCCAAGGGATGGGCTGGGGGGAAAACATTCAGTACTTC.

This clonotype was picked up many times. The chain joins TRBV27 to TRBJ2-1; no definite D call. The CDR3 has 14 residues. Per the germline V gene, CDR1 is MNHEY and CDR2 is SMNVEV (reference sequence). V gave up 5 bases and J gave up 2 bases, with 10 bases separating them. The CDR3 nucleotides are TGTGCCAGCAGTGTGGCATCCACCTACAATGAGCAGTTCTTC. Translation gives CASSVASTYNEQFF.

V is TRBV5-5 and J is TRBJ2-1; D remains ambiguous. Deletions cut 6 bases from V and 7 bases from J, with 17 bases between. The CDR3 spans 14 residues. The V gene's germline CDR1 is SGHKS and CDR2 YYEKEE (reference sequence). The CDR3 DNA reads TGTGCCAGCATCTCTCCGTGGAGTGCAAATGAGCAGTTCTTC. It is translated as CASISPWSANEQFF.

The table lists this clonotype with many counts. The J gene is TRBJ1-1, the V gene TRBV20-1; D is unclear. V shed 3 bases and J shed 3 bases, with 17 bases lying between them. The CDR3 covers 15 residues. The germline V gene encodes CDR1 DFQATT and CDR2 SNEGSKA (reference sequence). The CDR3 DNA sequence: TGCAGTGCTAGTTTCCCTGACATCTCCGACACTGAAGCTTTCTTT. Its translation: CSASFPDISDTEAFF.

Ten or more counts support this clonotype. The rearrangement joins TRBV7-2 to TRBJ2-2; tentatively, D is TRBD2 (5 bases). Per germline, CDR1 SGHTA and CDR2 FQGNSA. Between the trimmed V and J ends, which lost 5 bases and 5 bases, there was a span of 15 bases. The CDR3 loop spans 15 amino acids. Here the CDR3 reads CASSTWERWTGELFF. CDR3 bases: TGTGCCAGCAGCACCTGGGAGCGATGGACCGGGGAGCTGTTTTTT.

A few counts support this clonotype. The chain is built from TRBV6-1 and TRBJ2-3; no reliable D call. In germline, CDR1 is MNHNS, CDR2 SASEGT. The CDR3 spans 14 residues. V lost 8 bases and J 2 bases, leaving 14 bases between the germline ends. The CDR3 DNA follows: TGTGCCAGCTATACGGACCAGGCCACAGATACGCAGTATTTT. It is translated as CASYTDQATDTQYF.